The present TCR beta chain was sequenced within a study of blood T cell repertoires in COVID-19. CDR3 length: 12 amino acids. Trimming removed 4 bases at V and 7 bases at J, with 10 bases between. Germline V CDR1 and CDR2: SGHAT, FQNNGV. The protocol was immunoSEQ multiplex PCR, while the TCRdb copy is restricted to in-frame clones and leaves out a portion. This repertoire shows fewer than 700,000 clones, roughly 91% found once; its top ten account for around 8%. V usage is TRBV11-2 and J usage is TRBJ1-2; D ambiguous. The origin of this receptor is a woman aged 45-65 years with COVID-19, enrolled during active disease. Sequencing was performed on peripheral blood. The CDR3 spells CASSSPSGGYTF. The CDR3 DNA sequence: TGTGCCAGCAGCTCCCCCTCGGGTGGCTACACCTTC.